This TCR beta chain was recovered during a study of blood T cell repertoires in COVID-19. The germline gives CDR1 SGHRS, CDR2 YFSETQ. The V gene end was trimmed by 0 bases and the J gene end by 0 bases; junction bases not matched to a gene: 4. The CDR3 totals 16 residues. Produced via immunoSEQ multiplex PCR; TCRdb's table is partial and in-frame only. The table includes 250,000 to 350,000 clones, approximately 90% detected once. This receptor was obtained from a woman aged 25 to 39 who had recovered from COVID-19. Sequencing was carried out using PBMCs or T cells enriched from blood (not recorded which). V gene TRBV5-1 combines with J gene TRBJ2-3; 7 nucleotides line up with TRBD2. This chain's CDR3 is CASSLASGASTDTQYF. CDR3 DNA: TGCGCCAGCAGCTTGGCGAGCGGGGCCAGCACAGATACGCAGTATTTT.